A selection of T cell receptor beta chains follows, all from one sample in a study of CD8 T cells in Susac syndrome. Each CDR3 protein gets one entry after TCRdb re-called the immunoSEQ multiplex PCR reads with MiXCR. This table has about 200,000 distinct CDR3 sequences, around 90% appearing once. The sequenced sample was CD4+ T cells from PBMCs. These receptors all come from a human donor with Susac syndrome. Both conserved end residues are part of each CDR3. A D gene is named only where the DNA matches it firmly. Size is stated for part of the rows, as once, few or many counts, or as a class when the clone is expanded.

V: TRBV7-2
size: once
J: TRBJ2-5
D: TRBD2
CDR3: CASSYLAGAQETQYF
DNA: TGTGCCAGCAGCTACCTAGCGGGAGCACAAGAGACCCAGTACTTC

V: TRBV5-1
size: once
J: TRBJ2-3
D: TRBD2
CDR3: CASTLPAGYGTDTQYF
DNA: TGCGCCAGCACCTTACCAGCGGGGTATGGCACAGATACGCAGTATTTT

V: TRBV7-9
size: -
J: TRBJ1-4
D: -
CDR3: CASSQAGAVEKLFF
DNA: TGTGCCAGCAGTCAAGCAGGGGCTGTTGAAAAACTGTTTTTT

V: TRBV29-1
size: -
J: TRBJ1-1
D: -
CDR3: CSVASQTEAFF
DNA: TGCAGCGTAGCCAGTCAGACTGAAGCTTTCTTT

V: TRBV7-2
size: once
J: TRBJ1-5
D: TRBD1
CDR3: CASSRRGGADQPQHF
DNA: TGTGCCAGCAGCCGGAGAGGGGGCGCGGATCAGCCCCAGCATTTT

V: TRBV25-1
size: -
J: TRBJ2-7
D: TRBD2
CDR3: CASSSSGTREQYF
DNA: TGTGCCAGCAGTTCTAGCGGGACTCGCGAGCAGTACTTC

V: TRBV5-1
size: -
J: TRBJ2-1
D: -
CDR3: CASSLVKGGNEQFF
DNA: TGCGCCAGCAGCTTGGTAAAGGGCGGGAATGAGCAGTTCTTC

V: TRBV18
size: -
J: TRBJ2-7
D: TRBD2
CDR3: CASSSTSAGYYEQYF
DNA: TGTGCCAGCTCAAGTACTAGCGCCGGCTATTACGAGCAGTACTTC

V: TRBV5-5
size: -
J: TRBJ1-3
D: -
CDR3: CASSLSRQSYGNTIYF
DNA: TGTGCCAGCAGCTTGTCGCGGCAGAGTTACGGAAACACCATATATTTT

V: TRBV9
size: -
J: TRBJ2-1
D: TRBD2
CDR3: CASSVAGTSGRFEQFF
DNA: TGTGCCAGCAGCGTAGCCGGGACTAGCGGGAGATTTGAGCAGTTCTTC

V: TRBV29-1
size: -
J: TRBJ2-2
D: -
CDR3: CSVETLSARLSTGELFF
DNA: TGCAGCGTTGAGACCCTGTCGGCTAGACTGAGCACCGGGGAGCTGTTTTTT

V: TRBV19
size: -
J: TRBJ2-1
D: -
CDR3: CASRGDWRNNEQFF
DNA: TGTGCCAGTAGAGGGGACTGGCGAAACAATGAGCAGTTCTTC

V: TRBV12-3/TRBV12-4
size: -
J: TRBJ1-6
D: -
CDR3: CASSLHISGSSIWSPLHF
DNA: TGTGCCAGCAGTTTACACATTTCAGGGAGTTCAATTTGGTCACCCCTCCACTTT

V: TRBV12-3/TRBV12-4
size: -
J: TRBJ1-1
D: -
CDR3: CASSSQLRGYTEAFF
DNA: TGTGCCAGCAGTTCCCAGTTAAGGGGGTACACTGAAGCTTTCTTT

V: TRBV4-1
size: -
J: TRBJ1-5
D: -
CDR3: CASSQDEGGQTNNQPQHF
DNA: TGCGCCAGCAGCCAAGATGAGGGTGGACAGACCAACAATCAGCCCCAGCATTTT

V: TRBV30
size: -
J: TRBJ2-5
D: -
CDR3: CAWSVRRGETQYF
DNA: TGTGCCTGGAGTGTACGCAGGGGAGAGACCCAGTACTTC